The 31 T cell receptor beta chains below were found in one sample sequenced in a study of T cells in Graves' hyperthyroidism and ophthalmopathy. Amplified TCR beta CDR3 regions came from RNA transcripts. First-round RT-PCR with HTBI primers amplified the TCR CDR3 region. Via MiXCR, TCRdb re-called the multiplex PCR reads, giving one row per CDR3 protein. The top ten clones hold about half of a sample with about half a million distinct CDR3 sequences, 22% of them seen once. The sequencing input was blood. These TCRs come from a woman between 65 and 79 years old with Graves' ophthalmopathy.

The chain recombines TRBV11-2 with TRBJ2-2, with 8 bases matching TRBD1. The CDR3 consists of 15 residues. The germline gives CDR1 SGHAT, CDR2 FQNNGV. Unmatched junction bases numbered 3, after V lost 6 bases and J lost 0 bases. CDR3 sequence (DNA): TGTGCCAGCAGGACGACAGGGGCGAACACCGGGGAGCTGTTTTTT. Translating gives CASRTTGANTGELFF.

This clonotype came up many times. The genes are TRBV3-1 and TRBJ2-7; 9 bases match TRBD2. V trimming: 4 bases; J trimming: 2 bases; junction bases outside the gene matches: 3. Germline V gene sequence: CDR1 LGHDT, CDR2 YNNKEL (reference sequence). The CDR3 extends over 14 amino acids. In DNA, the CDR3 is TGTGCCAGCAGCCTAGCGGGAGTCCCCTACGAGCAGTACTTC. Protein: CASSLAGVPYEQYF.

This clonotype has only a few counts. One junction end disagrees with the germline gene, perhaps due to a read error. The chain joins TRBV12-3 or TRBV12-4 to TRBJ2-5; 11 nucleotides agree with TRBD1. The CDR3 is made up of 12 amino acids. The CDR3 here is CASSLGGQGVNF. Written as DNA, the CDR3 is TGTGCCAGCAGTTTAGGGGGACAGGGGGTTAACTTC.

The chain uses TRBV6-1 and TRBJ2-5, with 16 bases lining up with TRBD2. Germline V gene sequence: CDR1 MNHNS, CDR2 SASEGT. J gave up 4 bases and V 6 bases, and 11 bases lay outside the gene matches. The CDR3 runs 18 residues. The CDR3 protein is CASSRSGLAGGWGETQYF. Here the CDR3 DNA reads TGTGCCAGCAGCCGGTCGGGACTAGCGGGAGGGTGGGGAGAGACCCAGTACTTC.

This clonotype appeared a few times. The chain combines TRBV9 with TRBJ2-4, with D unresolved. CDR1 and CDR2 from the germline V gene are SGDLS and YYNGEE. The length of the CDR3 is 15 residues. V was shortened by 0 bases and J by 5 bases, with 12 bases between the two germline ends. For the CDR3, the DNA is TGTGCCAGCAGCGTAGCCCCGGGTTCCGAAAACATTCAGTACTTC. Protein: CASSVAPGSENIQYF.

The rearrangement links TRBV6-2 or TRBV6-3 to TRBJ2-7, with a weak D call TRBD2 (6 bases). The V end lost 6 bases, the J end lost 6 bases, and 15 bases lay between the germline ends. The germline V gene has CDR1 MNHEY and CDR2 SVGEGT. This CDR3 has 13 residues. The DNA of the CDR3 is TGTGCCAGCAGCCGCGCGTTTAGCGGCGAGCAGTACTTC. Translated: CASSRAFSGEQYF.

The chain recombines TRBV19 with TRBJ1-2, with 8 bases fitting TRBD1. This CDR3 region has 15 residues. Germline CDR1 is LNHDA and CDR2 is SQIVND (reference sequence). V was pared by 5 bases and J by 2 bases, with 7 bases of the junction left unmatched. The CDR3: CASSVRGQVNYGYTF. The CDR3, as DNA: TGTGCCAGTAGTGTTCGGGGACAGGTCAACTATGGCTACACCTTC.

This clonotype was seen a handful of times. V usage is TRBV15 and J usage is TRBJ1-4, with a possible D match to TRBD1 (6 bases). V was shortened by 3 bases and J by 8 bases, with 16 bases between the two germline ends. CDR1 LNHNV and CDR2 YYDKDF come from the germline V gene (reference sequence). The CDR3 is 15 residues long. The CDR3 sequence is CATSRGARKTEKLFF. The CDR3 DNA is TGTGCCACCAGCAGGGGGGCAAGGAAAACAGAAAAACTGTTTTTT.

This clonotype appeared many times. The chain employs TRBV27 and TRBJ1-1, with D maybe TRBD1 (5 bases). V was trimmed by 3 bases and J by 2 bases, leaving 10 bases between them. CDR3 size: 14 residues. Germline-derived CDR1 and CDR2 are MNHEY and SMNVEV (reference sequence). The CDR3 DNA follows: TGTGCCAGCAGTTTCCTCCAGGGAAACACTGAAGCTTTCTTT. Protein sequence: CASSFLQGNTEAFF.

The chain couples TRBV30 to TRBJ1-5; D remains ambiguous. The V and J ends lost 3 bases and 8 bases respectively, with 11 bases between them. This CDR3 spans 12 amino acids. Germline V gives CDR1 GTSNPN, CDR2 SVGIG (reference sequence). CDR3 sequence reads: CAWRRGLEPQHF. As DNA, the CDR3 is TGTGCCTGGAGACGGGGATTAGAGCCCCAGCATTTT.

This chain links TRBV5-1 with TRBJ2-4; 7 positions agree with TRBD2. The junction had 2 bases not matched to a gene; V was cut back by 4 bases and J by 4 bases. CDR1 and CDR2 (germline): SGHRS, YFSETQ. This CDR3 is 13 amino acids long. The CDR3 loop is CASSLGGKNIQYF. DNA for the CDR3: TGCGCCAGCAGCCTGGGGGGGAAAAACATTCAGTACTTC.

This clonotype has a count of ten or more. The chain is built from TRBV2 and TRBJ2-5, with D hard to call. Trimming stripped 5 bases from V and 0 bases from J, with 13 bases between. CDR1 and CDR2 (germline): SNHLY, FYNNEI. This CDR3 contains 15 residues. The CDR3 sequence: CASSYPQAHQETQYF. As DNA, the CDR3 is TGTGCCAGCAGTTACCCTCAAGCCCACCAAGAGACCCAGTACTTC.

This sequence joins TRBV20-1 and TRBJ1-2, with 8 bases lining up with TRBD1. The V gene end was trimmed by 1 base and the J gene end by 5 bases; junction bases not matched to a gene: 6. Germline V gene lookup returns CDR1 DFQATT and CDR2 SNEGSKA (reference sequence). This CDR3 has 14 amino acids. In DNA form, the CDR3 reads TGCAGTGCTAGAGTTGACAGGGGCTTTTATGGCTACACCTTC. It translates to CSARVDRGFYGYTF.

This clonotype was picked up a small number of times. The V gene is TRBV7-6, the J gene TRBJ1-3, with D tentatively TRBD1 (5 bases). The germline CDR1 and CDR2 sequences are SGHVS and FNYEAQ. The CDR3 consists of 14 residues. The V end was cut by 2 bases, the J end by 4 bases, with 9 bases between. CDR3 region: CASSLSPGGNTIYF. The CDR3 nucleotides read TGTGCCAGCAGCTTATCGCCAGGGGGAAACACCATATATTTT.

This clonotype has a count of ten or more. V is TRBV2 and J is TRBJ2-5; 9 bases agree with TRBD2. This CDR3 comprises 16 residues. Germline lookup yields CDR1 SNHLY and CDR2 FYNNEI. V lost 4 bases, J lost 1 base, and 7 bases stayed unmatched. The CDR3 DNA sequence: TGTGCCAGCAGTGGTTTACTAGCGGGTGTCCAAGAGACCCAGTACTTC. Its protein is CASSGLLAGVQETQYF.

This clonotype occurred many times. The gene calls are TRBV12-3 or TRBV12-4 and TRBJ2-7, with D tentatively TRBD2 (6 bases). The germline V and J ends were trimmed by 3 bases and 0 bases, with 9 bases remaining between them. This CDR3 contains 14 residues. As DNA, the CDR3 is TGTGCCAGCAGTTTGGGGGGTCCCTCCTACGAGCAGTACTTC. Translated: CASSLGGPSYEQYF.

The CDR3: CASSYIGDEQYF. DNA of the CDR3: TGTGCCAGCAGTTATATAGGGGACGAGCAGTACTTC. The rearrangement joins TRBV6-2 or TRBV6-3 to TRBJ2-7; maybe TRBD1 (5 bases). The CDR3 loop spans 12 amino acids. The V gene lost 3 bases and the J gene lost 5 bases, with 8 bases spanning the gap. CDR1 MNHEY and CDR2 SVGEGT come from the germline V gene.

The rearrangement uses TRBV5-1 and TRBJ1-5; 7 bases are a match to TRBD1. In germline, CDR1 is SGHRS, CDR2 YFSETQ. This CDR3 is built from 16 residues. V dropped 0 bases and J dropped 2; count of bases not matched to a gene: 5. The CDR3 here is CASSLGTGVGNQPQHF. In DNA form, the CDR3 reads TGCGCCAGCAGCTTGGGAACAGGGGTTGGCAATCAGCCCCAGCATTTT.

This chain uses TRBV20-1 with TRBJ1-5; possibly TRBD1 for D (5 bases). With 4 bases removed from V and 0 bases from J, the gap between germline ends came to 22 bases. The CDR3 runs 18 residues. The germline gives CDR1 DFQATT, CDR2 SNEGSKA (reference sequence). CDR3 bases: TGCAGTGCTACTCGGGGCACACTTGGGAGCTTTAGCAATCAGCCCCAGCATTTT. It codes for CSATRGTLGSFSNQPQHF.

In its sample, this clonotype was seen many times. The CDR3 DNA is TGTGCCAGCAGGGTAACACAGGGCACTGAAGCTTTCTTT. Amino acids: CASRVTQGTEAFF. The gene calls are TRBV2 and TRBJ1-1; possible D gene TRBD1, 6 bases. V lost 6 bases and J lost 4, with 12 bases in between. Per the germline V gene, CDR1 is SNHLY and CDR2 is FYNNEI. CDR3 length equals 13 residues.

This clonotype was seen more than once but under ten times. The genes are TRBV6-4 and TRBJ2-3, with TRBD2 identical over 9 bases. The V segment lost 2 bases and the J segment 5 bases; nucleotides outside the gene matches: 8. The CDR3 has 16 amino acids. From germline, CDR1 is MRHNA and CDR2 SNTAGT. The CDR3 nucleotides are TGTGCCAGCAGTGACAAAGGCGGGAGGGATGGAGATACGCAGTATTTT. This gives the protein CASSDKGGRDGDTQYF.

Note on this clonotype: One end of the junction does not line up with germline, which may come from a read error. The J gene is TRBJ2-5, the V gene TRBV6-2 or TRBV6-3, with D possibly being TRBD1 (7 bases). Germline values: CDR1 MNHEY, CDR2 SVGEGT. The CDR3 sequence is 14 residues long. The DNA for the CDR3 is TGTGCCAGCAGTTACCGGGAGCCTCCGGGGACAGTTAACTTC. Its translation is CASSYREPPGTVNF.

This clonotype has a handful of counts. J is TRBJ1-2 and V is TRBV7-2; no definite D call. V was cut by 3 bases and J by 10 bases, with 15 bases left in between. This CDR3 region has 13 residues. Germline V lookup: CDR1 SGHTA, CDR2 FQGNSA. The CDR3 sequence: CASSFGPSLHYTF. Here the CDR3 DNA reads TGTGCCAGCAGCTTCGGACCTTCCCTGCACTACACCTTC.

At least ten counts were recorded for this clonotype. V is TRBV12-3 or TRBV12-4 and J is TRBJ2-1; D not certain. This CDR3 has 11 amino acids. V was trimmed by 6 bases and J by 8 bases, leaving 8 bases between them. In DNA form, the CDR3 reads TGTGCCAGCAGCACCTTCCATGAGCAGTTCTTC. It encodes CASSTFHEQFF.

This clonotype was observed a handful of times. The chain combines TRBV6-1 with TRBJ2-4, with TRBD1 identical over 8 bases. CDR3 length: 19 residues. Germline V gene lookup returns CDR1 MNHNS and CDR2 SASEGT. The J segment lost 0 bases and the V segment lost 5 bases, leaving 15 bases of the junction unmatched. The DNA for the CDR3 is TGTGCCAGCAGTACCTCGACAGGGGCATCTCCCGTAGCCAAAAACATTCAGTACTTC. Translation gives CASSTSTGASPVAKNIQYF.

The CDR3 sequence: CSAWRTGKYEQYF. In nucleotides, the CDR3 is TGCAGTGCTTGGAGGACAGGGAAGTACGAGCAGTACTTC. The V and J genes are TRBV20-1 and TRBJ2-7, with 8 bases aligning to TRBD1. Germline V gene data show CDR1 as DFQATT and CDR2 as SNEGSKA (reference sequence). V lost 5 bases, J lost 4 bases, and 7 bases stayed unmatched. CDR3 length: 13 residues.

CDR3 in DNA: TGCGCCAGCAGTGTGGGAGGGGGCGAGCAGTACTTC. The encoded protein is CASSVGGGEQYF. The chain uses TRBV10-1 and TRBJ2-7; D possibly corresponds to TRBD2 (7 bases). Per germline, CDR1 WNHNN and CDR2 SYGVQD (reference sequence). The CDR3 consists of 12 residues. V was trimmed by 4 bases and J by 6 bases, leaving 10 bases between them.

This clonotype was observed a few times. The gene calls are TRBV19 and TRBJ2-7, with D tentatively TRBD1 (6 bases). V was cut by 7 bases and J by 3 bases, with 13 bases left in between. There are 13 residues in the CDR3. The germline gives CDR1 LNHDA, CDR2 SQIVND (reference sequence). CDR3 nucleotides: TGTGCCAGTACCCCGGGACACCACTACGAGCAGTACTTC. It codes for CASTPGHHYEQYF.

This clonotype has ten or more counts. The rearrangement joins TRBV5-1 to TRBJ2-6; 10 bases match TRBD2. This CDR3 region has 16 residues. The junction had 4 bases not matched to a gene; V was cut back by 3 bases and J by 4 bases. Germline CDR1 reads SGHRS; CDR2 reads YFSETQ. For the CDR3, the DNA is TGCGCCAGCAGCTCTAGCGGGAGATCAGGGGCCAACGTCCTGACTTTC. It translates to CASSSSGRSGANVLTF.

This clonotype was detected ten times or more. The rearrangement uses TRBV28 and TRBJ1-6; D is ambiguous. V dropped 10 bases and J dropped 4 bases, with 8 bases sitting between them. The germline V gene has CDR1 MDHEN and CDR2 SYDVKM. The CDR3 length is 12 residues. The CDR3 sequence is CATWEYNSPLHF. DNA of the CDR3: TGTGCCACGTGGGAGTATAATTCACCCCTCCACTTT.

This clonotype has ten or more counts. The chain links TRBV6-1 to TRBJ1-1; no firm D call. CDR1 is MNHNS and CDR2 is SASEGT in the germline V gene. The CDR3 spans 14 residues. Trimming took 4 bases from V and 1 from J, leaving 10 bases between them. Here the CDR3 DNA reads TGTGCCAGCAGTGGAACGGACGGGAACACTGAAGCTTTCTTT. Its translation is CASSGTDGNTEAFF.